One and the same sample provided the 11 T cell receptor beta chains below, sequenced in a study of control samples from healthy donors and cancer patients. Only in-frame clones appear in the TCRdb table, and some are missing; sequencing was by immunoSEQ multiplex PCR. The table has some 160,000 clones, about 94% seen once. The specimen sequenced was blood. These receptor sequences come from a woman aged 40 to 50 in good health.

This clone was counted once. The chain recombines TRBV6-5 with TRBJ1-5, with D maybe TRBD1 (6 bases). V lost 6 bases to trimming and J lost 6 bases, with 12 bases between them. CDR3 length: 13 amino acids. Germline V gives CDR1 MNHEY, CDR2 SVGAGI. CDR3 residues: CASSPGVSQPQHF. In DNA form, the CDR3 reads TGTGCCAGCAGCCCAGGGGTGTCTCAGCCCCAGCATTTT.

Notes on this clone: Sequence at one end of the junction differs from germline and may be a read error. The DNA for the CDR3 is TGCGCCAGCAACCAAGCCCTCAATCAGCCCCAGCATTTT. This encodes CASNQALNQPQHF. V gene TRBV4-1 combines with J gene TRBJ1-5; D gene ambiguous. Germline CDR1 reads MGHRA; CDR2 reads YSYEKL. The CDR3 loop spans 13 amino acids.

This chain uses TRBV5-4 with TRBJ2-3, with TRBD2 identical over 15 bases. V lost 5 bases and J lost 3; bases outside the gene matches: 7. The CDR3 is 17 residues long. Germline CDR1 and CDR2: SGHNT and YYREEE (reference sequence). CDR3 protein: CASRSGTSGRLTDTQYF. The CDR3 DNA sequence: TGTGCCAGCAGATCCGGGACTAGCGGGAGGTTAACAGATACGCAGTATTTT. The whole variable domain, filled in from reference TRBV5-4 and TRBJ2-3, reads ETGVTQSPTHLIKTRGQQVTLRCSSQSGHNTVSWYQQALGQGPQFIFQYYREEENGRGNFPPRFSGLQFPNYSSELNVNALELDDSALYLCASRSGTSGRLTDTQYFGPGTRLTVL.

The V and J genes are TRBV2 and TRBJ2-1, with D unresolved. Trimming removed 8 bases at V and 9 bases at J, with 8 bases between. Per germline, CDR1 SNHLY and CDR2 FYNNEI. The CDR3 runs 10 residues. The CDR3 here is CASEGGEQFF. Here the CDR3 DNA reads TGTGCCAGCGAAGGCGGTGAGCAGTTCTTC.

The genes are TRBV4-2 and TRBJ1-2, with 7 bases fitting TRBD1. Germline trimming cut 4 bases from V and 4 bases from J; bases unmatched to any gene: 3. Per germline, CDR1 LGHNA and CDR2 YNFKEQ. The CDR3 is made up of 13 amino acids. CDR3 DNA: TGTGCCAGCAGCCGCGGGACAGCCTATGGCTACACCTTC. This translates into CASSRGTAYGYTF.

The V gene is TRBV21-1, the J gene TRBJ2-7. TRBV21-1 is a listed pseudogene. This CDR3 is built from 14 residues. The CDR3 DNA reads as TGTGCCAGCTTTTTGCAGACCGACCAATACGAGCAGTACTTC. Translating gives CASFLQTDQYEQYF.

This clone was picked up one time. The genes are TRBV5-1 and TRBJ2-6; tentatively, D is TRBD2 (6 bases). Trimming left V 0 bases short and J 2 bases short, with 6 bases between. CDR3 length: 15 residues. Germline V CDR1 and CDR2: SGHRS, YFSETQ. CDR3 in amino acids: CASSLAGAGANVLTF. The CDR3 bases are TGCGCCAGCAGCTTGGCGGGGGCTGGGGCCAACGTCCTGACTTTC.

This chain links TRBV5-1 with TRBJ1-1; no definite D call. From germline, CDR1 is SGHRS and CDR2 YFSETQ. The CDR3 totals 15 residues. The V end lost 4 bases, the J end lost 1 base, and 14 bases lay between the germline ends. The CDR3 region has the DNA TGCGCCAGCAGCCCAACGGACGGATCGAACACTGAAGCTTTCTTT. This sequence encodes CASSPTDGSNTEAFF.

J is TRBJ2-5 and V is TRBV30, with D maybe TRBD1 (6 bases). The V gene's germline CDR1 is GTSNPN and CDR2 SVGIG (reference sequence). This CDR3 is built from 13 residues. The V gene lost 6 bases and the J gene lost 3 bases, with 14 bases spanning the gap. CDR3 nucleotides: TGTGCCTGCATAAGAGGACAGAAAGAGACCCAGTACTTC. Translated: CACIRGQKETQYF.

As concerns this clone: The junction departs from the called germline gene at one end, perhaps through a read error. The V call is TRBV7-7, the J call TRBJ1-2, with 7 bases matching TRBD1. CDR1 SSHAT and CDR2 FNYEAQ come from the germline V gene (reference sequence). This CDR3 region has 15 residues. CDR3: CASSRNRGAHYGYTF. In DNA, the CDR3 is TGTGCTAGCAGCCGGAACAGGGGCGCTCACTATGGCTACACCTTC.

V and J are TRBV20-1 and TRBJ2-5; D gene uncertain. Germline CDR1 reads DFQATT; CDR2 reads SNEGSKA (reference sequence). This CDR3 is built from 11 residues. CDR3 sequence: CSPKWQETQYF. CDR3 coding DNA: TGCAGCCCGAAGTGGCAAGAGACCCAGTACTTC.